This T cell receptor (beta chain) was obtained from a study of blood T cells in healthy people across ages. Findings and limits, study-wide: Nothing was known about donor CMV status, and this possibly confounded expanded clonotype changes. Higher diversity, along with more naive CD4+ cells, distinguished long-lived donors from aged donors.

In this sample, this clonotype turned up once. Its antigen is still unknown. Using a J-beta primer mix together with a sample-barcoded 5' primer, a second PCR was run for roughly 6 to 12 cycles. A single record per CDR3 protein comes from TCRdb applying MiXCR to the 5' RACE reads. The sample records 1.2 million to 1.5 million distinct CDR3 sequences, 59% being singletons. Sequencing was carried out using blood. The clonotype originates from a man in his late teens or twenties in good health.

CDR3 region: CASSRSPAGSYGIQYF. For the CDR3, the DNA is TGTGCCAGCAGTAGATCCCCGGCGGGGTCCTACGGCATTCAGTACTTC. The genes are TRBV6-5 and TRBJ2-4; TRBD2 might be the D (6 bases). The CDR3 contains 16 residues. Germline loops: CDR1 MNHEY, CDR2 SVGAGI. V lost 5 bases and J lost 9, with 23 bases in between.